This TCR beta chain was sequenced for a study of blood T cell repertoires in COVID-19. Study-wide context: COVID-19 samples collected from the United States, Italy and Spain covered acute and convalescent phases.

The repertoire was sequenced with immunoSEQ multiplex PCR; TCRdb's copy has only in-frame clones and lacks some. The sample yields some 230,000 clones, roughly 80% seen once. The CDR3 extends over 15 amino acids. Trimming took 0 bases from V and 8 from J; bases not matched to a gene: 5. Germline V lookup: CDR1 SGHNT, CDR2 YYREEE (reference sequence). The chain couples TRBV5-4 to TRBJ1-6; 7 nucleotides line up with TRBD1. The sequencing input was peripheral blood. The sequence derives from a woman between 45 and 65 years old with acute or convalescent COVID-19. The CDR3 is CASSLARGRDSPLHF. In DNA form, the CDR3 reads TGTGCCAGCAGCTTGGCGAGGGGGCGGGATTCACCCCTCCACTTT. The full variable domain, with the rest looked up from reference TRBV5-4 and TRBJ1-6, is ETGVTQSPTHLIKTRGQQVTLRCSSQSGHNTVSWYQQALGQGPQFIFQYYREEENGRGNFPPRFSGLQFPNYSSELNVNALELDDSALYLCASSLARGRDSPLHFGNGTRLTVT.